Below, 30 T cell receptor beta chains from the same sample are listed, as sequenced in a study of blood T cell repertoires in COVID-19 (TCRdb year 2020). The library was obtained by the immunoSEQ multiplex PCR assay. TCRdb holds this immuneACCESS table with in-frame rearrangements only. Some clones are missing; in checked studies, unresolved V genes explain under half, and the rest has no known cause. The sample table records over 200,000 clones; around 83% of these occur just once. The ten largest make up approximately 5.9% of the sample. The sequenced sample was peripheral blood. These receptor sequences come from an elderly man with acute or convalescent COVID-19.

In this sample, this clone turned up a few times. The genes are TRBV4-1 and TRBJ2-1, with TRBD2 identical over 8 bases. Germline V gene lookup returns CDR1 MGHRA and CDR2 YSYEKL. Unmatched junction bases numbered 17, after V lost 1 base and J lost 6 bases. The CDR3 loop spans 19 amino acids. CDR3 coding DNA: TGCGCCAGCAGCCAAGCAGTCTCGGCGGGAGGCCCTAGTCCCAATGAGCAGTTCTTC. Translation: CASSQAVSAGGPSPNEQFF.

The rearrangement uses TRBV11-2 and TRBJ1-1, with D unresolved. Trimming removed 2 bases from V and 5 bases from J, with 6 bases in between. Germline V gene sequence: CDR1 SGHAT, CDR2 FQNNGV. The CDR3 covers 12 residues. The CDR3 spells CASSLQKTEAFF. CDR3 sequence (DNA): TGTGCCAGCAGCTTACAGAAGACTGAAGCTTTCTTT. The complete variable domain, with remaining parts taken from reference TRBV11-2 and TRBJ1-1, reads EAGVAQSPRYKIIEKRQSVAFWCNPISGHATLYWYQQILGQGPKLLIQFQNNGVVDDSQLPKDRFSAERLKGVDSTLKIQPAKLEDSAVYLCASSLQKTEAFFGQGTRLTVV.

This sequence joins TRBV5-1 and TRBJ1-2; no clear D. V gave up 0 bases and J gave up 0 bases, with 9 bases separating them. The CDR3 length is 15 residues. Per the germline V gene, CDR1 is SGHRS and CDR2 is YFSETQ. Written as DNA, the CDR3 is TGCGCCAGCAGCTTGGGGCCTGCAGCTAACTATGGCTACACCTTC. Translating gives CASSLGPAANYGYTF. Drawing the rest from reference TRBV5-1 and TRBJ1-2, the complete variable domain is KAGVTQTPRYLIKTRGQQVTLSCSPISGHRSVSWYQQTPGQGLQFLFEYFSETQRNKGNFPGRFSGRQFSNSRSEMNVSTLELGDSALYLCASSLGPAANYGYTFGSGTRLTVV.

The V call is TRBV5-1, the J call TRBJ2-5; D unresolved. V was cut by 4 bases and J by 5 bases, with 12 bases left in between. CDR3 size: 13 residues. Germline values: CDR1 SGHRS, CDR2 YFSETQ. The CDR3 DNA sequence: TGCGCCAGCAGCCCCGAAACCCGGGAGACCCAGTACTTC. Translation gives CASSPETRETQYF. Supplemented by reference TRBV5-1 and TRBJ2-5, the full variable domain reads KAGVTQTPRYLIKTRGQQVTLSCSPISGHRSVSWYQQTPGQGLQFLFEYFSETQRNKGNFPGRFSGRQFSNSRSEMNVSTLELGDSALYLCASSPETRETQYFGPGTRLLVL.

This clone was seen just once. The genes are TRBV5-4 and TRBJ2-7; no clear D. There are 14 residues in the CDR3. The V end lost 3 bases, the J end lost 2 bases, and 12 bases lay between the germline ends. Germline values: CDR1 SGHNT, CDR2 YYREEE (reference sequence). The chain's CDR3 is CASSSQTTAYEQYF. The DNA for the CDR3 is TGTGCCAGCAGCTCCCAAACTACCGCCTACGAGCAGTACTTC.

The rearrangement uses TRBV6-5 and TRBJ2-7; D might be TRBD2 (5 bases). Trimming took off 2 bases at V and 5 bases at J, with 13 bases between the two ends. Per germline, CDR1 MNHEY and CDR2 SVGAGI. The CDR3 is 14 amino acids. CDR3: CASSYRGYGNEQYF. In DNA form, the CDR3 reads TGTGCCAGCAGTTACCGCGGGTACGGGAACGAGCAGTACTTC.

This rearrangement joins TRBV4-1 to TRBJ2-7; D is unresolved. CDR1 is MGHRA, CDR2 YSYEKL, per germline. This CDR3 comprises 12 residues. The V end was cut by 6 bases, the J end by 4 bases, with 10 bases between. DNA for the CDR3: TGCGCCAGCAGAAGCTCCACGTACGAGCAGTACTTC. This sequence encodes CASRSSTYEQYF.

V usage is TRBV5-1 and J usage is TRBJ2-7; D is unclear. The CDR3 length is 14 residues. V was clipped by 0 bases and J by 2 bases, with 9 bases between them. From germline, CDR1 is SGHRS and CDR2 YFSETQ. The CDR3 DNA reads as TGCGCCAGCAGCTTGGACGGTTTCCCCTACGAGCAGTACTTC. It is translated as CASSLDGFPYEQYF.

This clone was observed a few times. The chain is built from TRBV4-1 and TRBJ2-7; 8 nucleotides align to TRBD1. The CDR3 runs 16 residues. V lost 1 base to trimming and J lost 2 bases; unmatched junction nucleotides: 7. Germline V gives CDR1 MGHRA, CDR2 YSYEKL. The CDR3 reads CASSQVGGQGTYEQYF. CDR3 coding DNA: TGCGCCAGCAGCCAAGTTGGTGGACAGGGAACCTACGAGCAGTACTTC.

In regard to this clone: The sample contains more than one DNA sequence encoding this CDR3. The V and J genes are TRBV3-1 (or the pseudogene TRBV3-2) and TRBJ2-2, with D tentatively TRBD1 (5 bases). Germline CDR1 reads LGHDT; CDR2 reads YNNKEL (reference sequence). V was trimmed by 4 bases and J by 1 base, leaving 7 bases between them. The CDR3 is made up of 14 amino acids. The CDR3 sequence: CASSLQGNTGELFF. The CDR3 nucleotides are TGTGCCAGCAGCCTTCAGGGGAACACCGGGGAGCTGTTTTTT.

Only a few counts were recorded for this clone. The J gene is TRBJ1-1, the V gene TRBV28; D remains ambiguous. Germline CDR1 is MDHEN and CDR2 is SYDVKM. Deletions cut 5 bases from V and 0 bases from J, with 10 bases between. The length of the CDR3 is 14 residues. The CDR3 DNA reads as TGTGCCAGCAGTACCGGGGTGATGAACACTGAAGCTTTCTTT. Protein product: CASSTGVMNTEAFF.

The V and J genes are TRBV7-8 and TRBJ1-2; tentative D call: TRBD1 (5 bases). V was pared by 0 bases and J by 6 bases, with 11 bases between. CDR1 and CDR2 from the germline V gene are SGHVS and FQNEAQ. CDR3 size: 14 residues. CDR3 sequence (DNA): TGTGCCAGCAGCTTAGCGCCAGGGTACCATGGCTACACCTTC. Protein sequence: CASSLAPGYHGYTF.

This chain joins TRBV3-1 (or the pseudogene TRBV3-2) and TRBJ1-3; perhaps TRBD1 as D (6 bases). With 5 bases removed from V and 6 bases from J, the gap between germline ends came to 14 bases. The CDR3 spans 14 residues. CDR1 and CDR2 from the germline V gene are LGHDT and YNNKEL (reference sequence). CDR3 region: CASSEDSFANTIYF. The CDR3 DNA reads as TGTGCCAGCAGCGAGGACAGTTTCGCAAACACCATATATTTT.

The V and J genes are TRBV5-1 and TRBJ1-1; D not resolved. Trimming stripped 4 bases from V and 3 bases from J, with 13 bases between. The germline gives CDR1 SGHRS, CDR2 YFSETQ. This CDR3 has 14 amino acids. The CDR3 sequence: CASSAGYEYTEAFF. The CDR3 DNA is TGCGCCAGCAGCGCGGGATACGAATACACTGAAGCTTTCTTT.

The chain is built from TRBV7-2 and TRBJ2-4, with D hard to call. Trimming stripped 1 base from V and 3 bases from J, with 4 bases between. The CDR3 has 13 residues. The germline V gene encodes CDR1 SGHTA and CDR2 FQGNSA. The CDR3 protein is CASSLDNKNIQYF. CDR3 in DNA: TGTGCCAGCAGCTTAGACAACAAAAACATTCAGTACTTC.

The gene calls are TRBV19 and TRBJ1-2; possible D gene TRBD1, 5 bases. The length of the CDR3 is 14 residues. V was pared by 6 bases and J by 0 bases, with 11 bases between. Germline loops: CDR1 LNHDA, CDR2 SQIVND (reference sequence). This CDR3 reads CASSRQTTNYGYTF. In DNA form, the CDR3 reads TGTGCCAGTAGCCGACAGACCACTAACTATGGCTACACCTTC.

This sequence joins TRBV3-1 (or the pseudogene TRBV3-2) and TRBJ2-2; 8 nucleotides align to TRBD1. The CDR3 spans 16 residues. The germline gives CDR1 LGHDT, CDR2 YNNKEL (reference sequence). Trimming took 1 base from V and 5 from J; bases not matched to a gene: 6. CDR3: CASSQVRTGSTGELFF. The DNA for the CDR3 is TGTGCCAGCAGCCAAGTGCGGACAGGGTCGACCGGGGAGCTGTTTTTT.

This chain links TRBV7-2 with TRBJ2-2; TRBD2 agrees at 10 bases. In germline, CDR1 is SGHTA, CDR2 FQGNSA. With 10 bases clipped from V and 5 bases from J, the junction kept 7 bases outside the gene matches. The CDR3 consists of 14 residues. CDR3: CATQREGRTGELFF. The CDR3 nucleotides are TGTGCCACCCAGCGGGAGGGCCGGACCGGGGAGCTGTTTTTT.

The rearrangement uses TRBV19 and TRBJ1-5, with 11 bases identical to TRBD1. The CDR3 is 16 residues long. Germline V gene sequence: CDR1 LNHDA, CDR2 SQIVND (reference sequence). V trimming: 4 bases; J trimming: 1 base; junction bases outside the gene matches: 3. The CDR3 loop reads CASSSRDRGSNQPQHF. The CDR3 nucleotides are TGTGCCAGTAGTAGCCGGGACAGGGGGAGCAATCAGCCCCAGCATTTT. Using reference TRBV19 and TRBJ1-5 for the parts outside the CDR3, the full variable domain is DGGITQSPKYLFRKEGQNVTLSCEQNLNHDAMYWYRQDPGQGLRLIYYSQIVNDFQKGDIAEGYSVSREKKESFPLTVTSAQKNPTAFYLCASSSRDRGSNQPQHFGDGTRLSIL.

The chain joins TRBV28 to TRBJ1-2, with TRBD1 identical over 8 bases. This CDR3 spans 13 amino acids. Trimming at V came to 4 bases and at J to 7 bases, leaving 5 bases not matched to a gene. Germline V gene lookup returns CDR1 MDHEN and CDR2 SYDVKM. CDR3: CASSSRDRSGYTF. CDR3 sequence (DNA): TGTGCCAGCAGTTCCCGGGACAGGTCTGGCTACACCTTC.

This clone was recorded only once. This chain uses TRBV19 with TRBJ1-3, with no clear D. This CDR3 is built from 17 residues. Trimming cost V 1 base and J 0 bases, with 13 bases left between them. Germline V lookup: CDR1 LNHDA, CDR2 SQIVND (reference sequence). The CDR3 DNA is TGTGCCAGTAGTATAGCCGACGGGGTCTACTCTGGAAACACCATATATTTT. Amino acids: CASSIADGVYSGNTIYF.

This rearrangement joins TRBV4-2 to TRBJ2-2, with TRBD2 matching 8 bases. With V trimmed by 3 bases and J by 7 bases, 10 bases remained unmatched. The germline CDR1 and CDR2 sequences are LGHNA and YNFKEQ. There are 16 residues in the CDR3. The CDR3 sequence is CASSQGSGGDFGELFF. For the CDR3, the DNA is TGTGCCAGCAGCCAGGGATCGGGGGGGGATTTCGGGGAGCTGTTTTTT.

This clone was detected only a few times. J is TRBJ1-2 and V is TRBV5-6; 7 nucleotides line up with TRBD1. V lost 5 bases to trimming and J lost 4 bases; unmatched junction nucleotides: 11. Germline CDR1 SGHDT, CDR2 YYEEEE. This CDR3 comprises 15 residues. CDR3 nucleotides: TGTGCCAGCAGAGGGACCGGGACAGACCTCTATGGCTACACCTTC. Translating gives CASRGTGTDLYGYTF.

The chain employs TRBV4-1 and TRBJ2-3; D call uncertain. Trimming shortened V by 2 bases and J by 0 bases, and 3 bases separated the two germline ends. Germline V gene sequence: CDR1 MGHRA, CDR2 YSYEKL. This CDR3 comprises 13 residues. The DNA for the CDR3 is TGCGCCAGCAGCCAAACTAGCACAGATACGCAGTATTTT. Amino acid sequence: CASSQTSTDTQYF.

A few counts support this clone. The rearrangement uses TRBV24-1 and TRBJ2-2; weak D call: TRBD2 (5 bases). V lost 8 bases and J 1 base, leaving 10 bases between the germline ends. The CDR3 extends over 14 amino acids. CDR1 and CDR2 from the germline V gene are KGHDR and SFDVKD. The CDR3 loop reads CATKGGLNTGELFF. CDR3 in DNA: TGTGCCACCAAGGGCGGGTTGAACACCGGGGAGCTGTTTTTT.

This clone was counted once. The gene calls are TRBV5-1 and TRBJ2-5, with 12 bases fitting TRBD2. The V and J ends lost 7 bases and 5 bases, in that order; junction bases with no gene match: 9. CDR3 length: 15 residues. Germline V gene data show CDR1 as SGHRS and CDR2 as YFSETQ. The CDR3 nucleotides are TGCGCCAGCGCCTGGGTTACTAGCGGGGGGGAGACCCAGTACTTC. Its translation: CASAWVTSGGETQYF.

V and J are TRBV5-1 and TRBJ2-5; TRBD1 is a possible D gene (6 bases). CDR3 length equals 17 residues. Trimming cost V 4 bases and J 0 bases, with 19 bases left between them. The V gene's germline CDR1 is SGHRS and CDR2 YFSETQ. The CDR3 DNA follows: TGCGCCAGCAGCCCCCTATCCGGTAGGGGGTACCAAGAGACCCAGTACTTC. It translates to CASSPLSGRGYQETQYF.

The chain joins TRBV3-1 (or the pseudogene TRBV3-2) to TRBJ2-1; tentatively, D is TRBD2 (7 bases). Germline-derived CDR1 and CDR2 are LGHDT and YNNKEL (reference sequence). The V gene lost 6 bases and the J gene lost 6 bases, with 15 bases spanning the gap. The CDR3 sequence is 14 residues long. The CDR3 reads CASRGGLAVNEQFF. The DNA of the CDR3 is TGTGCCAGCAGGGGGGGCCTAGCGGTCAATGAGCAGTTCTTC.

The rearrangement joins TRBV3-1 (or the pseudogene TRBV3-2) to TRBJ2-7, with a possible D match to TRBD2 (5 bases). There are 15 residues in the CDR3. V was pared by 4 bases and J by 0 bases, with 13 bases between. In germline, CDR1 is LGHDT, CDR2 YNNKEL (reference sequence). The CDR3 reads CASSLGLPSSYEQYF. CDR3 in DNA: TGTGCCAGCAGCCTAGGACTGCCGAGCTCCTACGAGCAGTACTTC.

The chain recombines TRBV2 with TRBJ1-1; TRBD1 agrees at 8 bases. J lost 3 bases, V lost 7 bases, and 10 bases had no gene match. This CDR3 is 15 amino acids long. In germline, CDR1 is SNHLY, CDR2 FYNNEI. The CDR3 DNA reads TGTGCCAGCAATAGAGATCAGGGGGCGGACACTGAAGCTTTCTTT. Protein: CASNRDQGADTEAFF.